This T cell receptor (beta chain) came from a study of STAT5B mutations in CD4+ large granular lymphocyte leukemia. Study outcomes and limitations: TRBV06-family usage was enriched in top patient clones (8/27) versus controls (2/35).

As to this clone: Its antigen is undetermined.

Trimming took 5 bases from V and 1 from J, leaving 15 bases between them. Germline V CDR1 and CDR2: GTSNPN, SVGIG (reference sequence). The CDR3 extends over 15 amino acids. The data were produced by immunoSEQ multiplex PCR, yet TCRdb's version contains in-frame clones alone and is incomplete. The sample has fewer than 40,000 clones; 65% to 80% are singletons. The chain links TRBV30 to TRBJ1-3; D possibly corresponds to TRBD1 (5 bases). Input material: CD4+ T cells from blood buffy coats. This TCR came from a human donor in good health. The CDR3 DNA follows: TGTGCCTGGGCTGGAGGTGGGGGATCTGGAAACACCATATATTTT. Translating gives CAWAGGGGSGNTIYF.